The rows below give T cell receptor beta chains drawn from one sample of a study of T cells in Graves' hyperthyroidism and ophthalmopathy. MiXCR was run by TCRdb on the multiplex PCR reads, yielding one entry per CDR3 protein. The data contain 350,000 to 500,000 distinct CDR3 sequences, roughly 15% of them seen just once; the ten biggest clones take up 5.3%. Specimen: blood. Receptors originate from a woman aged 18-29 years with Graves' hyperthyroidism. Each CDR3 is given with its conserved first and last residue. The order of the fields is D gene, clone size, J gene, V gene, CDR3 DNA, CDR3 protein. A D gene is named only where the DNA matches it firmly. Where a row states a size, it is once, few, many or the class of an expanded clone; other rows omit it.

>TRBD1|many|TRBJ2-7|TRBV29-1
TGCAGCGTTGAAGATCCGGGACAGGGCTACGAGCAGTACTTC
CSVEDPGQGYEQYF
>TRBD1|few|TRBJ2-7|TRBV7-3
TGTGCCAGCAGCCCGGGACAGTCGTCCGACGAGCAGTACTTC
CASSPGQSSDEQYF
>NA|NA|TRBJ2-7|TRBV27
TGTGCCAGCAGTTTAAGTAGGTACCCTTACGAGCAGTACTTC
CASSLSRYPYEQYF
>TRBD1|NA|TRBJ2-4|TRBV3-1
TGTGCCAGCAGGAGCCCGACAGGGGGAAAAAACATTCAGTACTTC
CASRSPTGGKNIQYF
>NA|NA|TRBJ1-1|TRBV9
TGTGCCAGCACCAAGGACGGGGATTTGGGTGAAGCTTTCTTT
CASTKDGDLGEAFF
>NA|many|TRBJ2-1|TRBV11-3
TGTGCCAGCAGCGCCGACGAGAGTGAGCAGTTCTTC
CASSADESEQFF
>TRBD1|few|TRBJ2-1|TRBV19
TGTGCCAGTAGTGCCCCGACAGGGGTTGGCTACAATGAGCAGTTCTTC
CASSAPTGVGYNEQFF
>NA|many|TRBJ2-7|TRBV12-3/TRBV12-4
TGTGCCAGCAGTTTCGTGGAAGAATCCTACGAGCAGTACTTC
CASSFVEESYEQYF
>NA|NA|TRBJ2-1|TRBV5-1
TGCGCCAGCAGCGGAACAGTCAGCTCCTACAATGAGCAGTTCTTC
CASSGTVSSYNEQFF
>NA|NA|TRBJ1-2|TRBV6-5
TGTGCCAGCAGTTACGCGATCCCCTCCGAGGAAGGGATCTATGGCTACACCTTC
CASSYAIPSEEGIYGYTF
>NA|many|TRBJ2-1|TRBV29-1
TGCAGCGTTGATGGGCAGGGTCGCTACAATGAGCAGTTCTTC
CSVDGQGRYNEQFF
>TRBD2|NA|TRBJ2-7|TRBV20-1
TGCAGTGCTAGAGGGTCGCTAGCGGGAGTGTTGGACGAGCAGTACTTC
CSARGSLAGVLDEQYF
>NA|NA|TRBJ2-5|TRBV3-1
TGTGCCAGCAGCCACCCCGGGGGGACCCAGTACTTC
CASSHPGGTQYF
>TRBD1|NA|TRBJ1-5|TRBV6-1
TGTGCCAGCAGTCCCTTCGGGACAGCTAATCAGCCCCAGCATTTT
CASSPFGTANQPQHF
>NA|many|TRBJ1-4|TRBV4-2
TGTGCCAGCAGCCAACGCGACGGGGGGGGCAGGTCTAATGAAAAACTGTTTTTT
CASSQRDGGGRSNEKLFF
>TRBD1|many|TRBJ1-2|TRBV30
TGTGCCTGGACCAGGACAGGATATAACTATGGCTACACCTTC
CAWTRTGYNYGYTF
>NA|few|TRBJ1-4|TRBV15
TGTGCCACCAGCAGAGAGCCGACTAATGAAAAACTGTTTTTT
CATSREPTNEKLFF
>NA|NA|TRBJ2-7|TRBV5-6
TGTGCCAGCAGCCGAGCGGAGCCATCCTACGAGCAGTACTTC
CASSRAEPSYEQYF
>NA|NA|TRBJ1-3|TRBV12-3/TRBV12-4
TGTGCCATCAGTTTATATAGCGCCAGCATCTCTGGAAACACCATATATTTT
CAISLYSASISGNTIYF
>NA|many|TRBJ2-7|TRBV12-5
TGTGCTAGTGATTTGACGAGGGACACTAAGGCCTACGAGCAGTACTTC
CASDLTRDTKAYEQYF
>TRBD2|many|TRBJ2-1|TRBV24-1
TGTGCCACCAGTGATTCGGGACTAGCGGGAGCAGACGGTGAGCAGTTCTTC
CATSDSGLAGADGEQFF
>TRBD1|many|TRBJ2-2|TRBV28
TGTGCCAGCAGTGGGACAGGGGGCGCGACCGGGGAGCTGTTTTTT
CASSGTGGATGELFF
>NA|few|TRBJ1-5|TRBV29-1
TGCAGCGTTCAATGGGGTGGGAGCAATCAGCCCCAGCATTTT
CSVQWGGSNQPQHF
>NA|many|TRBJ2-3|TRBV12-3/TRBV12-4
TGTGCCAGCAGTCGCTCGGGCGGGAGCACAGATACGCAGTATTTT
CASSRSGGSTDTQYF
>NA|few|TRBJ2-7|TRBV7-9
TGTGCCAGCAGCGACAGGACGGGGCTGGAGAACGAGCAGTACTTC
CASSDRTGLENEQYF
>TRBD2|many|TRBJ2-1|TRBV20-1
TGCAGTGCTGCTCGTCTAGCGGGAGGGCCCGGTGAGCAGTTCTTC
CSAARLAGGPGEQFF
>TRBD2|few|TRBJ2-7|TRBV5-5
TGTGCCAGCAGCCTGACGGGGGGTTCAAGCTCCTACGAGCAGTACTTC
CASSLTGGSSSYEQYF
>NA|NA|TRBJ1-5|TRBV5-5
TGTGCCAGCAGCTCTACCGGATTTAGCAATCAGCCCCAGCATTTT
CASSSTGFSNQPQHF
>TRBD2|NA|TRBJ2-1|TRBV20-1
TGCAGTGCTAGGGAGGGACTAGCGGGAGGCGGAGGAAATGAGCAGTTCTTC
CSAREGLAGGGGNEQFF
>TRBD2|few|TRBJ2-3|TRBV4-2
TGTGCCAGCAGCCAAGCGACTAGCGGAGCAGGGGGGGGCACAGATACGCAGTATTTT
CASSQATSGAGGGTDTQYF
>TRBD2|many|TRBJ2-5|TRBV7-2
TGTGCCAGCAGTTCCGGGACTAGCGGGAGGGTGGCTCAAGAGACCCAGTACTTC
CASSSGTSGRVAQETQYF
>NA|NA|TRBJ1-6|TRBV20-1
TGCAGTGCCCATGGGGCAGCCTCACCCCTCCACTTT
CSAHGAASPLHF
>NA|many|TRBJ1-1|TRBV29-1
TGCAGCGTTGAACCGCCCCGGGGAGCTTTCTTT
CSVEPPRGAFF
>NA|many|TRBJ2-7|TRBV7-8
TGTGCCAGCACCCGAGACGGGGAAAACTACGAGCAGTACTTC
CASTRDGENYEQYF
>NA|NA|TRBJ2-5|TRBV20-1
TGCAGTGCTAGTTCGGGGGGCGAGACCCAGTACTTC
CSASSGGETQYF
>NA|many|TRBJ2-4|TRBV18
TGTGCCAGCTCGCTTGCGGACCGAGCCAAAAACATTCAGTACTTC
CASSLADRAKNIQYF
>NA|many|TRBJ2-7|TRBV7-3
TGTGCCAGCAGGAAAAAGGGTATTTGGCGGGAGCAGTACTTC
CASRKKGIWREQYF
>NA|many|TRBJ1-2|TRBV12-5
TGTGCTAGTGGTTTGGTACCCAGCTCTTATGGCTACACCTTC
CASGLVPSSYGYTF
>NA|many|TRBJ2-7|TRBV20-1
TGCAGTGCTAGCGTGCATTCAGACGAGCAGTACTTC
CSASVHSDEQYF
>NA|NA|TRBJ2-7|TRBV19
TGTGCCAGTAGTATTTCGGACAGCTACGAGCAGTACTTC
CASSISDSYEQYF
>NA|many|TRBJ2-4|TRBV3-1
TGTGCCAGCAGCCAGGACCGGGCCCCAATCTACAAAAACATTCAGTACTTC
CASSQDRAPIYKNIQYF
>TRBD1|NA|TRBJ2-2|TRBV9
TGTGCCAGCAGCGGCCGGGACAGGAACACCGGGGAGCTGTTTTTT
CASSGRDRNTGELFF
>NA|many|TRBJ1-1|TRBV6-1
TGTGCCAGCACCCGTCGGAGGAACACTGAAGCTTTCTTT
CASTRRRNTEAFF
>NA|few|TRBJ2-7|TRBV11-2
TGTGCCGGCAGTGCCGGGACAAACTACGAGCAGTACTTC
CAGSAGTNYEQYF
>TRBD1|many|TRBJ1-1|TRBV6-1
TGTGCCAGCAGTATTCGGGACAGGCCGCGGGGGAACACTGAAGCTTTCTTT
CASSIRDRPRGNTEAFF
>TRBD2|many|TRBJ2-3|TRBV13
TGTGCCAGCAGCCTACGGGGGACTAGCGGATCTAGCACAGATACGCAGTATTTT
CASSLRGTSGSSTDTQYF
>NA|many|TRBJ2-7|TRBV12-3/TRBV12-4
TGTGCCAGCAGTTTAGCAGTTTTTCCCTACGAGCAGTACTTC
CASSLAVFPYEQYF
>NA|many|TRBJ2-6|TRBV27
TGTGCCAGCAGTTTGGCCGGGACTTCTCGCTCTGGGGCCAACGTCCTGACTTTC
CASSLAGTSRSGANVLTF
>NA|many|TRBJ2-5|TRBV25-1
TGTGCCAGCAGTGAATATGGGGGGACCTTCCAAGAGACCCAGTACTTC
CASSEYGGTFQETQYF
>NA|many|TRBJ1-1|TRBV7-2
TGTGCCAGCAGCTTAAGCGCAGGAGGCCTGAACACTGAAGCTTTCTTT
CASSLSAGGLNTEAFF
>NA|NA|TRBJ2-7|TRBV7-2
TGTGCCAGCAGCTCTCGACCCGGGAACGACTACGAGCAGTACTTC
CASSSRPGNDYEQYF
>TRBD1|many|TRBJ1-1|TRBV2
TGTGCCAGCCACCAGGACAGGGTAGAGACTGAAGCTTTCTTT
CASHQDRVETEAFF
>NA|few|TRBJ1-5|TRBV27
TGTGCCAGCAGTTTATTGGGGGCAGGTCAGCCCCAGCATTTT
CASSLLGAGQPQHF
>NA|few|TRBJ2-1|TRBV9
TGTGCCAGCAGCGAACCAGGGGAAGAGGGCAATGAGCAGTTCTTC
CASSEPGEEGNEQFF